The T cell receptor beta chain described here comes from a study of T cell changes during pregnancy in multiple sclerosis. Trimming shortened V by 3 bases and J by 6 bases, and 5 bases separated the two germline ends. The CDR3 covers 12 residues. Germline V gene sequence: CDR1 ENHRY, CDR2 SYGVKD. Sequencing used immunoSEQ multiplex PCR; TCRdb keeps in-frame clones, though not all of them. The repertoire includes 45,000 to 55,000 clones, approximately 90% of them detected once, and around 2% sits in the top ten. V is TRBV10-3 and J is TRBJ1-4; D unresolved. The starting material was peripheral blood, obtained in the first trimester of pregnancy. The sequence came from a female donor with multiple sclerosis, enrolled in a pregnancy study. DNA for the CDR3: TGTGCCATCAGTGACGGGGATGAAAAACTGTTTTTT. Translation gives CAISDGDEKLFF.